This TCR beta chain was retrieved from a study of T cell responses to AZD1222 COVID-19 vaccine. Study background: Pooling was applied to second doses at about 4 or about 12 weeks.

Regarding this clone: Its antigen is undetermined.

Some clones are missing from TCRdb's copy, which holds only in-frame ones; the method was immunoSEQ multiplex PCR. The data show under 200,000 clones, 85% to 95% seen once. Findings and caveats of the study: Spike-specific TCR breadth and depth grew following two AZD1222 doses. Close to half of spike-specific TCRs reportedly recognize unmutated variant regions.

This CDR3 contains 17 residues. Germline V CDR1 and CDR2: WSHSY, SAAADI. Germline trimming cut 3 bases from V and 4 bases from J; bases unmatched to any gene: 10. The source is an adult in good health. The sequenced sample was peripheral blood, obtained on day 0 of AZD1222 vaccination. The V call is TRBV10-2, the J call TRBJ2-2, with TRBD2 identical over 8 bases. CDR3 nucleotides: TGCGCCAGCAGTGAAACCCCTAGCGGGTATGTCACCGGGGAGCTGTTTTTT. It translates to CASSETPSGYVTGELFF.